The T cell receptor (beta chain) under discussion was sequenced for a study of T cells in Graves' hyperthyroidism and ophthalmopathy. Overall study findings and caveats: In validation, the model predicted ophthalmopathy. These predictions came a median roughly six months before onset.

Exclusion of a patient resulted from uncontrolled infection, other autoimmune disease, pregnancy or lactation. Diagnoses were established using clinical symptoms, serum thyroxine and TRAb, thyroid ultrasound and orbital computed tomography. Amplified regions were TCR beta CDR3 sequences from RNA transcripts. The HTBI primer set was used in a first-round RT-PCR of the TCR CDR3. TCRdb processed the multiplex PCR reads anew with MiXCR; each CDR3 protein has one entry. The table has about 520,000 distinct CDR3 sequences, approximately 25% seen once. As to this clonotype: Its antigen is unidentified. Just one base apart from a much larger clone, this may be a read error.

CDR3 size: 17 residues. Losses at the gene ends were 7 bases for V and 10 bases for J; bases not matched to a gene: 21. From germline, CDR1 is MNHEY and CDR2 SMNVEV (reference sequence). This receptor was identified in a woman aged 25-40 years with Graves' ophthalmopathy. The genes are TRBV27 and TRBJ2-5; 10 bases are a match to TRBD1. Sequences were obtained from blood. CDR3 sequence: CASTSSTGGQGPVVQYF. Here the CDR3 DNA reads TGTGCCAGCACCTCCTCCACCGGGGGACAGGGGCCCGTGGTCCAGTACTTC.